Following are 5 T cell receptor beta chains from one sample sequenced in a study of CD8+CD57+ T cells in acquired aplastic anemia. Using genomic DNA as the template, TCR beta VDJ and CDR3 profiling was carried out. In TCRdb, the reads were re-called with MiXCR into one record per CDR3 protein. Of under 500,000 distinct CDR3 sequences in the sample, about a third were seen once. Patients picked for sequencing had shown CD8+CD57+ cell expansion detected by flow cytometry. Sequencing input: sorted CD4+, CD8+, or CD8+CD57+ T cells (not recorded which) from PBMCs. Receptors were obtained from a human donor with aplastic anemia.

This chain joins TRBV10-2 and TRBJ1-1, with TRBD1 matching over 7 bases. Germline lookup yields CDR1 WSHSY and CDR2 SAAADI. This CDR3 has 12 residues. The V and J ends lost 6 bases and 4 bases, in that order; junction bases with no gene match: 2. DNA for the CDR3: TGCGCCAGCAGGGACAGGACCACTGAAGCTTTCTTT. This encodes CASRDRTTEAFF.

The CDR3 region is CASSQDSATYGYTF. In DNA, the CDR3 is TGTGCCAGCAGCCAAGATTCGGCTACCTATGGCTACACCTTC. The chain recombines TRBV3-1 with TRBJ1-2; D remains unclear. This CDR3 spans 14 amino acids. Looked up from germline, CDR1 is LGHDT and CDR2 is YNNKEL (reference sequence). Trimming cost V 0 bases and J 4 bases, with 9 bases left between them.

This clonotype occurred many times. The rearrangement uses TRBV7-2 and TRBJ2-7; TRBD1 might be the D (6 bases). CDR1 and CDR2 (germline): SGHTA, FQGNSA. Trimming took 3 bases from V and 2 from J, leaving 8 bases between them. CDR3 length equals 13 residues. DNA for the CDR3: TGTGCCAGCAGCTTCGGGACAACCTACGAGCAGTACTTC. Amino acid sequence: CASSFGTTYEQYF.

This chain connects TRBV5-1 to TRBJ2-7; D may match TRBD1 or TRBD2 (5 bases each). There are 16 residues in the CDR3. V lost 4 bases and J lost 0, with 17 bases in between. Germline loops: CDR1 SGHRS, CDR2 YFSETQ. Here the CDR3 reads CASSPLLGTDSYEQYF. In DNA, the CDR3 is TGCGCCAGCAGCCCCCTTTTGGGGACGGACTCCTACGAGCAGTACTTC.

This clonotype came up many times. This rearrangement joins TRBV20-1 to TRBJ1-2; D remains ambiguous. V dropped 7 bases and J dropped 1 base, with 10 bases sitting between them. The CDR3 consists of 12 residues. Per germline, CDR1 DFQATT and CDR2 SNEGSKA (reference sequence). The CDR3 protein is CSGRDINYGYTF. CDR3 DNA sequence: TGCAGTGGGAGAGACATTAACTATGGCTACACCTTC.